These 5 T cell receptor beta chains came from one sample sequenced in a study of T cell responses to AZD1222 COVID-19 vaccine. Method: immunoSEQ multiplex PCR; TCRdb's copy keeps in-frame clones and lacks some. The table records roughly 150,000 clones, about 92% of them present only once. The sequencing here drew on peripheral blood, taken on day 0 of AZD1222 vaccination. These receptors all stem from an adult in good health.

The chain recombines TRBV19 with TRBJ2-3; 13 nucleotides line up with TRBD2. V shed 7 bases and J 4 bases; nucleotides not matched to a gene: 5. This CDR3 has 15 residues. In germline, CDR1 is LNHDA, CDR2 SQIVND (reference sequence). The DNA of the CDR3 is TGTGCCAGTACCAGACTAGCGGGAGGTTCAGATACGCAGTATTTT. It encodes CASTRLAGGSDTQYF.

This rearrangement joins TRBV5-5 to TRBJ1-5, with D possibly being TRBD1 (5 bases). V was shortened by 2 bases and J by 5 bases, with 14 bases between the two germline ends. Germline loops: CDR1 SGHKS, CDR2 YYEKEE (reference sequence). CDR3 size: 15 residues. The chain's CDR3 is CASSLWRGLDQPQHF. The CDR3 nucleotides are TGTGCCAGCAGCTTATGGCGGGGGTTGGATCAGCCCCAGCATTTT. Combining the CDR3 with reference TRBV5-5 and TRBJ1-5 gives the whole variable domain DAGVTQSPTHLIKTRGQQVTLRCSPISGHKSVSWYQQVLGQGPQFIFQYYEKEERGRGNFPDRFSARQFPNYSSELNVNALLLGDSALYLCASSLWRGLDQPQHFGDGTRLSIL.

CDR3 DNA: TGTGCCAGCAGTGAAACCCCAAGTCGGGGTGACGAGCAGTACTTC. This codes for CASSETPSRGDEQYF. The chain recombines TRBV6-1 with TRBJ2-7; tentative D call: TRBD2 (5 bases). Per germline, CDR1 MNHNS and CDR2 SASEGT. The CDR3 is made up of 15 amino acids. Trimming left V 2 bases short and J 5 bases short, with 16 bases between.

The chain carries TRBV7-8 and TRBJ1-1; no definite D call. The CDR3 has 15 amino acids. Germline loops: CDR1 SGHVS, CDR2 FQNEAQ. The V end was cut by 0 bases, the J end by 0 bases, with 8 bases between. The CDR3 DNA follows: TGTGCCAGCAGCTTAGCTCATACTATGAACACTGAAGCTTTCTTT. It is translated as CASSLAHTMNTEAFF.

V gene TRBV28 combines with J gene TRBJ2-1; D gene uncertain. The germline V and J ends were trimmed by 11 bases and 10 bases, with 6 bases remaining between them. The CDR3 is 8 amino acids. The V gene's germline CDR1 is MDHEN and CDR2 SYDVKM. CDR3 nucleotide sequence: TGTGCCGTCGCGGAGCAGTTCTTC. Translating it yields CAVAEQFF.